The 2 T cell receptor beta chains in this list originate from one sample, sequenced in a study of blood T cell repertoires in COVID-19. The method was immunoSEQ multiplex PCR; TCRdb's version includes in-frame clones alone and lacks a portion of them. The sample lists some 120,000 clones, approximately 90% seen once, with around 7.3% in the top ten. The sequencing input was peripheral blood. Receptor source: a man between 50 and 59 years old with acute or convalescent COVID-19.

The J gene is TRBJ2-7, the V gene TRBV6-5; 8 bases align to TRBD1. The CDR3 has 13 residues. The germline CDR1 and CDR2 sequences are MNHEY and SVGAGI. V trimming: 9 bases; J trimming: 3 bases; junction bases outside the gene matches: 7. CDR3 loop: CASGTGPNYEQYF. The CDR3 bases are TGTGCCAGTGGGACAGGCCCGAACTACGAGCAGTACTTC.

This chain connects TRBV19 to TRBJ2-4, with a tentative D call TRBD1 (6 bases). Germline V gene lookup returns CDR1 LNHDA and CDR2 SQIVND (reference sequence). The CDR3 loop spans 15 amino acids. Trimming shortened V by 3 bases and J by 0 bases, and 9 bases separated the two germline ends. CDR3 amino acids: CASSITGLAKNIQYF. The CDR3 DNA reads TGTGCCAGTAGTATCACAGGGTTAGCCAAAAACATTCAGTACTTC.